Here is one TCR beta chain with its context. This sample is part of a study of blood T cell repertoires in COVID-19. CDR1 and CDR2 (germline): LGHNT, FRNRAP. Trimming took 2 bases from V and 2 from J; bases not matched to a gene: 8. The CDR3 sequence is 16 residues long. The repertoire was sequenced with immunoSEQ multiplex PCR; TCRdb's copy has only in-frame clones and lacks some. This table holds some 670,000 clones, about 87% found once. The sequenced sample consisted of peripheral blood. This TCR was sampled from a woman aged 18 to 35 with acute or convalescent COVID-19. The chain couples TRBV12-5 to TRBJ1-2, with 7 bases matching TRBD1. CDR3 residues: CASGLPPYRGNYGYTF. The CDR3 region has the DNA TGTGCTAGTGGTTTGCCCCCATACAGGGGAAACTATGGCTACACCTTC.